This T cell receptor beta chain was retrieved from a study of T-cell reconstitution after alpha-beta-depleted transplantation in children. Preparation of the TCRbeta library involved a method that used unique molecular identifiers. A single record per CDR3 protein comes from TCRdb applying MiXCR to the PCR reads. The sample shows about 400,000 distinct CDR3 sequences, roughly 20% of them seen only once. The V gene's germline CDR1 is DFQATT and CDR2 SNEGSKA (reference sequence). V gave up 0 bases and J gave up 0 bases, with 8 bases separating them. The CDR3 loop spans 14 amino acids. This clonotype was counted only a few times.

The receptor was isolated from a human donor who donated a stem cell graft to a child with acute myeloid leukemia. This rearrangement joins TRBV20-1 to TRBJ1-1; no firm D call. Source: PBMCs from the stem cell graft donor, taken from the stem cell graft. The CDR3 DNA reads TGCAGTGCTAGAGATACCTGGATGAACACTGAAGCTTTCTTT. Its protein is CSARDTWMNTEAFF.